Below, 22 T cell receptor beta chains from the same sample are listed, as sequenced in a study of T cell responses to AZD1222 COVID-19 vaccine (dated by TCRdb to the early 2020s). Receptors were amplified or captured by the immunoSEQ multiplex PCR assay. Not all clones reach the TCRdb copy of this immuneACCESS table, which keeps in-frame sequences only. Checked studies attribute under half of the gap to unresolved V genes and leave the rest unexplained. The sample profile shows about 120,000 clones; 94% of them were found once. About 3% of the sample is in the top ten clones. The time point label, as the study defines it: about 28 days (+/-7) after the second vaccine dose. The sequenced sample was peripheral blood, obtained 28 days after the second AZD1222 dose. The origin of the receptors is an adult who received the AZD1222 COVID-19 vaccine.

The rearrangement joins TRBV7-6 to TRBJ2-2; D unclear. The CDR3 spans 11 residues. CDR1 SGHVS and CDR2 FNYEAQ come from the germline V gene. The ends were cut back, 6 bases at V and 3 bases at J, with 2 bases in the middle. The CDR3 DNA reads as TGTGCCAGCAGGGACACCGGGGAGCTGTTTTTT. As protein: CASRDTGELFF.

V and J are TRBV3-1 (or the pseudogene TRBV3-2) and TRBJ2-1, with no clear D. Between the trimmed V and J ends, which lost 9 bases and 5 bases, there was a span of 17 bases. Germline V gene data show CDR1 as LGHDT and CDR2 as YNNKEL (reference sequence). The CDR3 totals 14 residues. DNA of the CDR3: TGTGCCAGTCAGCCATTCGGGTCAAACAATGAGCAGTTCTTC. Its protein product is CASQPFGSNNEQFF.

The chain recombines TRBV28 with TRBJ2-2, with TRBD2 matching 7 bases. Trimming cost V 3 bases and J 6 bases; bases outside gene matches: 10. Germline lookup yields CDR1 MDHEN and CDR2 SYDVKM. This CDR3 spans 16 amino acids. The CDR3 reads CASSFFGGLVAGELFF. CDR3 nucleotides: TGTGCCAGCAGTTTTTTCGGGGGGTTAGTAGCCGGGGAGCTGTTTTTT. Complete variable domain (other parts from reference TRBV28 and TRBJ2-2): DVKVTQSSRYLVKRTGEKVFLECVQDMDHENMFWYRQDPGLGLRLIYFSYDVKMKEKGDIPEGYSVSREKKERFSLILESASTNQTSMYLCASSFFGGLVAGELFFGEGSRLTVL.

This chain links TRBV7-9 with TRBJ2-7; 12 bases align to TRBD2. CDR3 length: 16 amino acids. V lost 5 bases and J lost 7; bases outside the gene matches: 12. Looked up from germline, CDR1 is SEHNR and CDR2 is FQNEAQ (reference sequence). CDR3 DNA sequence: TGTGCCAGCAGCCCGGGACTAGCGGGCGCCCGTGGGGAGCAGTACTTC. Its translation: CASSPGLAGARGEQYF.

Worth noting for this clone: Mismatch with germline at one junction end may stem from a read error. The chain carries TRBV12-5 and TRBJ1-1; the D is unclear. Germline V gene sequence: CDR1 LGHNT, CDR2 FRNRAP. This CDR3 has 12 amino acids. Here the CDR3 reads CASALWGFEAFF. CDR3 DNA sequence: TGTGCTAGTGCTTTGTGGGGTTTTGAAGCTTTCTTT.

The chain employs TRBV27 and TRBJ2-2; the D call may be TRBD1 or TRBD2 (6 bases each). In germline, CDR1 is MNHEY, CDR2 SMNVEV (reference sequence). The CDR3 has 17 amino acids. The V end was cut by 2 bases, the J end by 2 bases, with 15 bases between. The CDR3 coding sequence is TGTGCCAGCAGTTTAACGCCTGGGGGGCTAAACACCGGGGAGCTGTTTTTT. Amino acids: CASSLTPGGLNTGELFF.

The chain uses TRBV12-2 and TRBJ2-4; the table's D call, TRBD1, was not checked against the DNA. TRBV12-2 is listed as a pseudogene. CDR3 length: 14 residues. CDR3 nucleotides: TGTGCAGGCCATAGTCAGGTAGCCAAAAACATTCAGTACTTC. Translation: CAGHSQVAKNIQYF.

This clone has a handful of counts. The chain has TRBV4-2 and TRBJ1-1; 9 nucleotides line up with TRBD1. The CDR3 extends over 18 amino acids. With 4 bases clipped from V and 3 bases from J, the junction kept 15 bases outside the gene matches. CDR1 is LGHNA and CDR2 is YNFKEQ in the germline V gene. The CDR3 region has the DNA TGTGCCAGCAGCCGCGCCGCCCACGGGACAGGGTTGTACACTGAAGCTTTCTTT. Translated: CASSRAAHGTGLYTEAFF.

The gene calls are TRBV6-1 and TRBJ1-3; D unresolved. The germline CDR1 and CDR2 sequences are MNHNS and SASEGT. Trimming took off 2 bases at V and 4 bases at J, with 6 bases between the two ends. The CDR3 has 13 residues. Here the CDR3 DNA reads TGTGCCAGCAGTGAACAGTCCGGAAACACCATATATTTT. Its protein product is CASSEQSGNTIYF.

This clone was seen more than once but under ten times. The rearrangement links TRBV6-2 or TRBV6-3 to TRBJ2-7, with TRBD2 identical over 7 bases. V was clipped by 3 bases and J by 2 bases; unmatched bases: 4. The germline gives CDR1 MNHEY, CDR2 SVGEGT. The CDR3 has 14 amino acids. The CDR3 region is CASSYSTSAYEQYF. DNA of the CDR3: TGTGCCAGCAGTTATTCTACTAGCGCCTACGAGCAGTACTTC.

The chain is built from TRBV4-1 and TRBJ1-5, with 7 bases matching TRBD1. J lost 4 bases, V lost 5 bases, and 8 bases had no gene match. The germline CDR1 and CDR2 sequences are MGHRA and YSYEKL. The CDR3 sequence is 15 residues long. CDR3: CASSETGARNQPQHF. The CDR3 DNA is TGCGCCAGCAGCGAAACAGGGGCTAGAAATCAGCCCCAGCATTTT.

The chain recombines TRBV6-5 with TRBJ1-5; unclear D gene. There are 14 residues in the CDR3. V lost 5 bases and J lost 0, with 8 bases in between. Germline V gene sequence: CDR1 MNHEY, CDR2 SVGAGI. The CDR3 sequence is CASSPDDSNQPQHF. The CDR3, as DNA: TGTGCCAGCAGTCCGGATGATAGCAATCAGCCCCAGCATTTT.

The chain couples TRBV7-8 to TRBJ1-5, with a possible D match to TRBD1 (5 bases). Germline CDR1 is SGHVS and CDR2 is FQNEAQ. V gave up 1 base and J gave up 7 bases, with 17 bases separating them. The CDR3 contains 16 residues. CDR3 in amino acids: CASSLGGRVSEQPQHF. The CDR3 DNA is TGTGCCAGCAGCTTAGGCGGCAGGGTCAGTGAGCAGCCCCAGCATTTT.

This CDR3 reads CASSLGRRTEAFF. In nucleotides, the CDR3 is TGTGCCAGCAGTTTAGGCAGGAGAACTGAAGCTTTCTTT. The chain combines TRBV12-3 or TRBV12-4 with TRBJ1-1; unclear D gene. The CDR3 covers 13 residues. The V end lost 1 base, the J end lost 5 bases, and 8 bases lay between the germline ends.

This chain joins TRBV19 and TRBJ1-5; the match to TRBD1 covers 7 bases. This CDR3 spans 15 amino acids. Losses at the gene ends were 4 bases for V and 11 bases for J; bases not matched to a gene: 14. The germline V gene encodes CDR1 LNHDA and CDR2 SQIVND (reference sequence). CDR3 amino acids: CASSTWTAGGMTQHF. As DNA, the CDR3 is TGTGCCAGTAGTACCTGGACAGCAGGGGGGATGACCCAGCATTTT.

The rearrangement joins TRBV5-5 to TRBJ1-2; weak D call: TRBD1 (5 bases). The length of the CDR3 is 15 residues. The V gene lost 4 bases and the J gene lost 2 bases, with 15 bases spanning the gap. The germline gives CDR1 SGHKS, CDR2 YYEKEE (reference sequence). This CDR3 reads CASSPLTGVNYGYTF. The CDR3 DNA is TGTGCCAGCAGCCCTTTAACGGGGGTAAACTATGGCTACACCTTC.

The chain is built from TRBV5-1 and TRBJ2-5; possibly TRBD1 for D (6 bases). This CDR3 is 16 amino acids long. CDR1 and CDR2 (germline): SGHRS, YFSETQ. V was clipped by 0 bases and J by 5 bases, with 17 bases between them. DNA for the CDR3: TGCGCCAGCAGCTTGGGCCAGGGGACCATCGTCGAGACCCAGTACTTC. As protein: CASSLGQGTIVETQYF.

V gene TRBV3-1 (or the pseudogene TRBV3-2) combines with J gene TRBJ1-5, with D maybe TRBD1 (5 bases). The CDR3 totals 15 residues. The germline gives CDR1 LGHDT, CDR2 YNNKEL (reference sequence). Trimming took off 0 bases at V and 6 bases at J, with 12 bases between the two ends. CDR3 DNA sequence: TGTGCCAGCAGCCAAGATATAGGGGCGGGTCAGCCCCAGCATTTT. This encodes CASSQDIGAGQPQHF.

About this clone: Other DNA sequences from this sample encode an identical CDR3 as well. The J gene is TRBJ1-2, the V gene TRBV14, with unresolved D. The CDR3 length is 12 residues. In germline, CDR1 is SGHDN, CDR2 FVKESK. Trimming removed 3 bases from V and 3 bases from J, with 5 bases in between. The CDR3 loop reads CASSQGYYGYTF. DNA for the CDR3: TGTGCCAGCAGCCAGGGCTACTATGGCTACACCTTC. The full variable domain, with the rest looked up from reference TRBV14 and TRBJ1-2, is EAGVTQFPSHSVIEKGQTVTLRCDPISGHDNLYWYRRVMGKEIKFLLHFVKESKQDESGMPNNRFLAERTGGTYSTLKVQPAELEDSGVYFCASSQGYYGYTFGSGTRLTVV.

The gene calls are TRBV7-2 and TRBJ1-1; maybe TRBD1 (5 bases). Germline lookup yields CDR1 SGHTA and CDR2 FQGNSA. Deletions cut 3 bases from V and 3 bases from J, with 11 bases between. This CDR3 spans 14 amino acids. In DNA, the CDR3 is TGTGCCAGCAGCTTGCCAGGGTGGGACACTGAAGCTTTCTTT. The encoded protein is CASSLPGWDTEAFF.

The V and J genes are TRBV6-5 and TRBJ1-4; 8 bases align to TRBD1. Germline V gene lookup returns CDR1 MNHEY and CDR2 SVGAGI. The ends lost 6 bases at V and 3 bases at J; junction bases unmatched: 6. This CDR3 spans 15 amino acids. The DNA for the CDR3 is TGTGCCAGCAGCGTTAGACAGGGGTCTAATGAAAAACTGTTTTTT. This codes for CASSVRQGSNEKLFF.

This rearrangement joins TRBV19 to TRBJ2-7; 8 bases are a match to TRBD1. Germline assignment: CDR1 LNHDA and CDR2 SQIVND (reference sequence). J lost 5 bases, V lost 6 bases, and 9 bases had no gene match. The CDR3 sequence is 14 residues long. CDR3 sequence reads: CASSSGQVGNEQYF. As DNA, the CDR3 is TGTGCCAGTAGCTCGGGACAGGTTGGGAACGAGCAGTACTTC. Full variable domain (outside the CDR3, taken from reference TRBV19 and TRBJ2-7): DGGITQSPKYLFRKEGQNVTLSCEQNLNHDAMYWYRQDPGQGLRLIYYSQIVNDFQKGDIAEGYSVSREKKESFPLTVTSAQKNPTAFYLCASSSGQVGNEQYFGPGTRLTVT.